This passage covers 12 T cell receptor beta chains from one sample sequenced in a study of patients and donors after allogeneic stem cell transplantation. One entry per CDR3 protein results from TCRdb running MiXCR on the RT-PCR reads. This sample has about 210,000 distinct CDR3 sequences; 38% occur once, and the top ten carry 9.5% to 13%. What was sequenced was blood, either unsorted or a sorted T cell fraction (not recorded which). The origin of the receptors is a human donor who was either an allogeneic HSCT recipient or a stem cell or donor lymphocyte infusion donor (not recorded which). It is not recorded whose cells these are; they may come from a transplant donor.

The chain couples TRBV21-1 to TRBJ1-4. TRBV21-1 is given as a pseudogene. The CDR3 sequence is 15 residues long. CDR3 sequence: CASSKAWGLGEKLFF. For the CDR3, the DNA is TGTGCCAGCAGCAAAGCGTGGGGACTTGGGGAAAAACTGTTTTTT.

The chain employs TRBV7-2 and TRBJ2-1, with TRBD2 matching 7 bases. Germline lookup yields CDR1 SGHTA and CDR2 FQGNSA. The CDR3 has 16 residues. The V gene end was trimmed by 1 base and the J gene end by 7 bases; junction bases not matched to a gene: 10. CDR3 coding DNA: TGTGCCAGCAGCTTAGTCGGGGAGGGAGGGCATAATGAGCAGTTCTTC. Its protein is CASSLVGEGGHNEQFF.

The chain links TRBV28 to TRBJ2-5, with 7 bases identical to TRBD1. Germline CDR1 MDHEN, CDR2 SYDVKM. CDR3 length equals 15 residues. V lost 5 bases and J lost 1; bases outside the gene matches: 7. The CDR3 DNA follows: TGTGCCAGCAGTAGACCGGACAGGTCCCAAGAGACCCAGTACTTC. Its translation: CASSRPDRSQETQYF.

The CDR3 nucleotides are TGCAGCGTGTCAGCGGGCAGGGGCACTGAAGCTTTCTTT. Amino acid sequence: CSVSAGRGTEAFF. The V and J genes are TRBV29-1 and TRBJ1-1, with D possibly matching TRBD1 (6 bases). This CDR3 has 13 residues. Germline V gives CDR1 SQVTM, CDR2 ANQGSEA. The V gene lost 6 bases and the J gene lost 4 bases, with 15 bases spanning the gap.

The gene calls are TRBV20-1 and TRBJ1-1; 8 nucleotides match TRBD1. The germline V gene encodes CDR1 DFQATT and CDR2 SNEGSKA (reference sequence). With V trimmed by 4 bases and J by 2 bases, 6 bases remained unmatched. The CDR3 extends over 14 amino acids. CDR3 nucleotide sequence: TGCAGTGCTAAGACAGGGGCCGCTAACACTGAAGCTTTCTTT. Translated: CSAKTGAANTEAFF.

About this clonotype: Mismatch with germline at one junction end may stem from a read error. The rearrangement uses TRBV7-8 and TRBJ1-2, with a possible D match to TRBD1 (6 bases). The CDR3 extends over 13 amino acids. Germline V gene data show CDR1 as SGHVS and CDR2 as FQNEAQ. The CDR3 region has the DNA TGTTCCAGCAGCTTAGGACAGAAACGAGGCTACACCTTC. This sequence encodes CSSSLGQKRGYTF.

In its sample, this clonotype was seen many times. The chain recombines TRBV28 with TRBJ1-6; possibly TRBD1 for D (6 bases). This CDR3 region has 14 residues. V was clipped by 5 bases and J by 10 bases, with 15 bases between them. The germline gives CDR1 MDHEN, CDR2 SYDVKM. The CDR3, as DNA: TGTGCCAGCAGTCTTGAAAGAAGGGGGTCACCCCTCCACTTT. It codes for CASSLERRGSPLHF.

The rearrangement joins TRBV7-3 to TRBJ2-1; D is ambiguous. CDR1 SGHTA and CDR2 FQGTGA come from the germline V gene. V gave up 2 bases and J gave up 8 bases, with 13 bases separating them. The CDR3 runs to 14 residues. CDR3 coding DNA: TGTGCCAGCAGCTTACAACCTAGTTTCGATGAGCAGTTCTTC. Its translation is CASSLQPSFDEQFF.

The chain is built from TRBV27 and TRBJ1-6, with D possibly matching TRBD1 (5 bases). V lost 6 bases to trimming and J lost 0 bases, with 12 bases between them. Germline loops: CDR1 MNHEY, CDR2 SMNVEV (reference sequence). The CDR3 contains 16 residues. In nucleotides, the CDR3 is TGTGCCAGCAGCCGCGAGGGGAGCTCCTATAATTCACCCCTCCACTTT. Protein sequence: CASSREGSSYNSPLHF.

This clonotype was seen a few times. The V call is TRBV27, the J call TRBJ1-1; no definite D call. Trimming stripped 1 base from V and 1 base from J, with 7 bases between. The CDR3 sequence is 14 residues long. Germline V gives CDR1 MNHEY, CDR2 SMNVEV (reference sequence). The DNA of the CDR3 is TGTGCCAGCAGTTTATTCTTCGGGAACACTGAAGCTTTCTTT. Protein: CASSLFFGNTEAFF.

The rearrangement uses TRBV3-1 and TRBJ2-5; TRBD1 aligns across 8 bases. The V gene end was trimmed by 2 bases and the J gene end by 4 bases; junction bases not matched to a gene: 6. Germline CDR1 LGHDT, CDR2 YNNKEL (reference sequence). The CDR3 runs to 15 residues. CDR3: CASSQYSGGGETQYF. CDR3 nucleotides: TGTGCCAGCAGCCAATATTCAGGGGGCGGAGAGACCCAGTACTTC.

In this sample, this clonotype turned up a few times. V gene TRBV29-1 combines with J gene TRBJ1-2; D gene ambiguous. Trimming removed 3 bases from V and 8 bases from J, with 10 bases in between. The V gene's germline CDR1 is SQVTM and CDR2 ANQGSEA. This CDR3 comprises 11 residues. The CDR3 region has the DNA TGCAGCGTTGATGCACCGTGGGGCTACACCTTC. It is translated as CSVDAPWGYTF.